This T cell receptor beta chain was captured in a study of response to subunit inactivated influenza vaccine. The study's findings and limits: The authors offered the suggestion that each seasonal influenza vaccination recruits few new T cells.

This clonotype has only a few counts. What it recognizes is unknown. V gave up 2 bases and J gave up 7 bases; unmatched junction bases: 6. The CDR3 has 15 amino acids. Looked up from germline, CDR1 is SGHAT and CDR2 is FQNNGV. Via MiXCR, TCRdb re-called the RT-PCR reads, giving one row per CDR3 protein. Among under 950,000 distinct CDR3 sequences listed, 21% were seen once. Specimen: PBMCs from blood, collected 4 to 6 days after vaccination. V and J are TRBV11-2 and TRBJ1-4; 8 bases agree with TRBD1. The receptor's source is a man aged 50 or older who received an inactivated influenza vaccine. The CDR3 loop reads CASSLFGQGSEKLFF. In DNA, the CDR3 is TGTGCCAGCAGCTTATTTGGACAGGGTTCTGAAAAACTGTTTTTT.